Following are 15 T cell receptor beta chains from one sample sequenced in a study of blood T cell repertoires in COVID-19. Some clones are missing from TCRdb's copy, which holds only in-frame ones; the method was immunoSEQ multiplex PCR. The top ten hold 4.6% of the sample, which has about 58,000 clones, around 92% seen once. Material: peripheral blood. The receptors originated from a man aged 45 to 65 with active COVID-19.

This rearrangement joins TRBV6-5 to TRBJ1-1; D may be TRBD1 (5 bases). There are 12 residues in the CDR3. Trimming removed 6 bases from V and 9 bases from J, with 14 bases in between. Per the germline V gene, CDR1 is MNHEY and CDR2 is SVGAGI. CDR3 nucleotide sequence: TGTGCCAGCAGCCTAACGCGGGGGAAAGCTTTCTTT. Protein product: CASSLTRGKAFF.

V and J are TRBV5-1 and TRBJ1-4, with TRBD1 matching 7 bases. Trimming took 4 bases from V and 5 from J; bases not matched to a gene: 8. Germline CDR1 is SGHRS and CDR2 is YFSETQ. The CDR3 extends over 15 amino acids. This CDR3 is CASSKNRGGNEKLFF. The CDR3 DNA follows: TGCGCCAGCAGCAAAAACAGGGGAGGAAATGAAAAACTGTTTTTT.

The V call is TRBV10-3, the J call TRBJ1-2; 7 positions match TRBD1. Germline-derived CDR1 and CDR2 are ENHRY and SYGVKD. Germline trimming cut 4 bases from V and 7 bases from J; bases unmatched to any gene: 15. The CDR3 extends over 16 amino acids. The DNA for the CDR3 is TGTGCCATCAGTGGTGAAATGGGACAGAACATAGGTGGCTACACCTTC. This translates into CAISGEMGQNIGGYTF.

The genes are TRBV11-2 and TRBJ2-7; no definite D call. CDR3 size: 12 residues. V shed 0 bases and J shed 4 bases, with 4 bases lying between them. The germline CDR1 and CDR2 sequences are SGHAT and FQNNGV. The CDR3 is CASSLEQYEQYF. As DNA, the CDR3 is TGTGCCAGCAGCTTAGAACAATACGAGCAGTACTTC.

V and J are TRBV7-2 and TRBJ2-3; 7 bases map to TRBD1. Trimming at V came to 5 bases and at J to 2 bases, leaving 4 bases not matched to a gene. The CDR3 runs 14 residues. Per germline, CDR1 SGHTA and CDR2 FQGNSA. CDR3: CASSPDRATDTQYF. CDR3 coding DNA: TGTGCCAGCAGCCCAGACAGGGCCACAGATACGCAGTATTTT.

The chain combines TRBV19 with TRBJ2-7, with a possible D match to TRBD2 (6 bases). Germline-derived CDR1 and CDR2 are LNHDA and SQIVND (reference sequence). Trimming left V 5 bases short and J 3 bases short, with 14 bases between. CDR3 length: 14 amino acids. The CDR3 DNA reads TGTGCCAGTAGTTCGGAGGGGAGGCACTACGAGCAGTACTTC. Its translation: CASSSEGRHYEQYF.

The CDR3 DNA is TGTGCCAGCAGTGACTCCCCTGGGGCAGCAGGCAATGAGCAGTTCTTC. As protein: CASSDSPGAAGNEQFF. The gene calls are TRBV6-4 and TRBJ2-1; the D gene is possibly TRBD1 (5 bases). Germline V gene lookup returns CDR1 MRHNA and CDR2 SNTAGT. Trimming pared 0 bases from V and 6 bases from J, leaving 15 bases between. The CDR3 totals 16 residues.

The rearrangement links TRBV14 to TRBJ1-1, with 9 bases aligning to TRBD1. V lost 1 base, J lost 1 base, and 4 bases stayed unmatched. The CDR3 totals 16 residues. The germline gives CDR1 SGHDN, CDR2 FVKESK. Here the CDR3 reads CASSQVPDRGNTEAFF. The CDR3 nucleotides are TGTGCCAGCAGCCAAGTCCCGGACAGGGGGAACACTGAAGCTTTCTTT.

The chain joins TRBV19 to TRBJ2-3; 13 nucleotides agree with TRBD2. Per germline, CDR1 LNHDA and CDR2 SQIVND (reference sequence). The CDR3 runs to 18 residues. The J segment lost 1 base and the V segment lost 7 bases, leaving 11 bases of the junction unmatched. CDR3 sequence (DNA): TGTGCCAGTAAGAGGAGGACTAGCGGGAGAGTAGGCACAGATACGCAGTATTTT. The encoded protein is CASKRRTSGRVGTDTQYF.

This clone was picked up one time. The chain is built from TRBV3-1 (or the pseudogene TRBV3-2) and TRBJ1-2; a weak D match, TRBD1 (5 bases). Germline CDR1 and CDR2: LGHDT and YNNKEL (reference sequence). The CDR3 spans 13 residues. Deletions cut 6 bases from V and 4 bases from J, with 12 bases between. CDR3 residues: CASSPDSAYGYTF. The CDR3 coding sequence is TGTGCCAGCAGTCCCGACAGTGCCTATGGCTACACCTTC.

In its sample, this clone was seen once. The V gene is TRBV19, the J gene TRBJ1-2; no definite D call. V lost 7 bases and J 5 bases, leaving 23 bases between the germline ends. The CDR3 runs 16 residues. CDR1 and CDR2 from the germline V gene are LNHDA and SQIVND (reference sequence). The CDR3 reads CASTGGPGPSLYGYTF. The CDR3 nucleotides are TGTGCCAGTACCGGAGGTCCAGGTCCCTCTCTATATGGCTACACCTTC.

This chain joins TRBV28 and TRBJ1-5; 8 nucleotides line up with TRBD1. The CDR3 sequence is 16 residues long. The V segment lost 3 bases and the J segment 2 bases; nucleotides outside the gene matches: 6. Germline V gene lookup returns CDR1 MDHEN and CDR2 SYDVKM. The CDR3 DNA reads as TGTGCCAGCAGTTTCTGGACAGGGCAACGCAATCAGCCCCAGCATTTT. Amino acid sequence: CASSFWTGQRNQPQHF. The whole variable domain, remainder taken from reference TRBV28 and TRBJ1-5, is DVKVTQSSRYLVKRTGEKVFLECVQDMDHENMFWYRQDPGLGLRLIYFSYDVKMKEKGDIPEGYSVSREKKERFSLILESASTNQTSMYLCASSFWTGQRNQPQHFGDGTRLSIL.

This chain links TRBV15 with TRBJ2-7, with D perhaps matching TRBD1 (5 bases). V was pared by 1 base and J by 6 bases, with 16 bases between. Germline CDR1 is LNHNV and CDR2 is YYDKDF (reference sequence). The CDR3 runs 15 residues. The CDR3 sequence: CATSRASGRDLEQYF. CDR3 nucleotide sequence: TGTGCCACCAGCAGAGCTTCGGGCAGGGATCTCGAGCAGTACTTC.

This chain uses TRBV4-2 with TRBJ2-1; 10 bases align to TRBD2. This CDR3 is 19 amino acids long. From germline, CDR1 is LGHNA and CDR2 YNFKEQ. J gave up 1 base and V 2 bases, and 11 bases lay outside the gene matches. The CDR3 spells CASSQRRILAGWSYNEQFF. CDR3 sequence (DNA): TGTGCCAGCAGCCAAAGGAGGATACTAGCGGGGTGGTCCTACAATGAGCAGTTCTTC.

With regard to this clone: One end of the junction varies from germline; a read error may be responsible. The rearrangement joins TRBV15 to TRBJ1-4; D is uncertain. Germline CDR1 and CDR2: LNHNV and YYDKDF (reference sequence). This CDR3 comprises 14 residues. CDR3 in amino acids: CATSRKFPGAFLIF. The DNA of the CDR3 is TGTGCCACCAGCAGAAAATTTCCGGGAGCCTTCTTGATTTTT.